The 29 T cell receptor beta chains below all came from one sample that was sequenced in a study of blood T cell repertoires in COVID-19. The assay was immunoSEQ multiplex PCR, and TCRdb's table has in-frame clones only and misses some. The sample holds some 350,000 clones; about 87% are singletons and the top ten take about 6%. The sequenced sample consisted of peripheral blood. The receptors originated from a woman in her forties or fifties with COVID-19, enrolled during active disease.

This sequence joins TRBV11-3 and TRBJ1-1; D might be TRBD1 (5 bases). V lost 7 bases to trimming and J lost 6 bases, with 21 bases between them. Germline V CDR1 and CDR2: SGHNT, YENEEA. This CDR3 region has 15 residues. CDR3 bases: TGTGCCAGCACCGAGGCCCCGCAGGGCTGGTCTGAAGCTTTCTTT. Protein sequence: CASTEAPQGWSEAFF.

The J gene is TRBJ2-7, the V gene TRBV11-3; 8 nucleotides match TRBD1. The CDR3 extends over 15 amino acids. Germline V gives CDR1 SGHNT, CDR2 YENEEA. The V segment lost 4 bases and the J segment 1 base; nucleotides outside the gene matches: 6. Here the CDR3 reads CASSSRTGSSYEQYF. The CDR3 DNA sequence: TGTGCCAGCAGCTCCCGGACAGGGTCTTCCTACGAGCAGTACTTC.

The chain links TRBV5-1 to TRBJ2-1, with TRBD1 as a possible D gene (5 bases). Germline assignment: CDR1 SGHRS and CDR2 YFSETQ. V lost 10 bases, J lost 5 bases, and 19 bases lay in between. The CDR3 sequence is 14 residues long. CDR3 sequence reads: CAGAWGSGNNEQFF. CDR3 coding DNA: TGCGCCGGGGCTTGGGGATCTGGCAACAATGAGCAGTTCTTC.

This sequence joins TRBV19 and TRBJ2-7; TRBD1 aligns across 8 bases. V dropped 7 bases and J dropped 4; count of bases not matched to a gene: 3. The CDR3 spans 12 residues. Germline V gene lookup returns CDR1 LNHDA and CDR2 SQIVND (reference sequence). In DNA, the CDR3 is TGTGCCAGTACGGACAGGGAGTACGAGCAGTACTTC. It encodes CASTDREYEQYF.

This chain uses TRBV12-5 with TRBJ2-7; D unresolved. Germline assignment: CDR1 LGHNT and CDR2 FRNRAP. V shed 0 bases and J shed 3 bases, with 12 bases lying between them. The CDR3 is 15 amino acids. CDR3 sequence (DNA): TGTGCTAGTGGTTTGGTACATGGTGGTAACTACGAGCAGTACTTC. As protein: CASGLVHGGNYEQYF.

The rearrangement links TRBV29-1 to TRBJ1-2, with 9 positions matching TRBD1. The V gene end was trimmed by 6 bases and the J gene end by 0 bases; junction bases not matched to a gene: 5. This CDR3 contains 14 residues. The V gene's germline CDR1 is SQVTM and CDR2 ANQGSEA. CDR3 region: CSVGDRGANYGYTF. The DNA of the CDR3 is TGCAGCGTCGGAGACAGGGGGGCTAACTATGGCTACACCTTC. Full variable domain (rest looked up from reference TRBV29-1 and TRBJ1-2): SAVISQKPSRDICQRGTSLTIQCQVDSQVTMMFWYRQQPGQSLTLIATANQGSEATYESGFVIDKFPISRPNLTFSTLTVSNMSPEDSSIYLCSVGDRGANYGYTFGSGTRLTVV.

The rearrangement joins TRBV27 to TRBJ1-1; 8 bases align to TRBD1. This CDR3 contains 15 residues. V lost 7 bases, J lost 0 bases, and 7 bases stayed unmatched. Germline V lookup: CDR1 MNHEY, CDR2 SMNVEV (reference sequence). CDR3 coding DNA: TGTGCCAGCATCCTCAGGGGGCCCTTGAACACTGAAGCTTTCTTT. Translation gives CASILRGPLNTEAFF.

Concerning this clone: Other DNA sequences within the sample encode an identical CDR3. This chain uses TRBV2 with TRBJ1-5, with TRBD1 identical over 10 bases. The CDR3 extends over 13 amino acids. V trimming: 6 bases; J trimming: 4 bases; junction bases outside the gene matches: 0. CDR1 SNHLY and CDR2 FYNNEI come from the germline V gene. The CDR3 DNA reads TGTGCCAGCAGGGGACAGGGGAATCAGCCCCAGCATTTT. It specifies CASRGQGNQPQHF.

The chain couples TRBV18 to TRBJ1-2; 7 nucleotides align to TRBD1. The V gene's germline CDR1 is KGHSH and CDR2 LQKENI. CDR3 length: 15 residues. J was trimmed by 3 bases and V by 4 bases; bases with no gene match: 8. CDR3 region: CASSQDRVADYGYTF. DNA for the CDR3: TGTGCCAGCTCACAAGACAGGGTTGCGGACTATGGCTACACCTTC.

The genes are TRBV18 and TRBJ1-5; 9 bases are a match to TRBD1. Trimming at V came to 4 bases and at J to 1 base, leaving 8 bases not matched to a gene. Per the germline V gene, CDR1 is KGHSH and CDR2 is LQKENI. The CDR3 covers 17 residues. CDR3 sequence reads: CASSRQGGPRSNQPQHF. The CDR3, as DNA: TGTGCCAGCTCACGACAGGGGGGTCCTCGGAGCAATCAGCCCCAGCATTTT.

The gene calls are TRBV19 and TRBJ2-1; D is possibly TRBD1 (6 bases). Germline loops: CDR1 LNHDA, CDR2 SQIVND (reference sequence). The CDR3 has 16 amino acids. V shed 4 bases and J shed 2 bases, with 15 bases lying between them. This chain's CDR3 is CASSTGTHIAYNEQFF. The DNA of the CDR3 is TGTGCCAGTAGTACCGGGACACACATTGCCTACAATGAGCAGTTCTTC.

The V gene is TRBV5-8, the J gene TRBJ2-1; 7 nucleotides match TRBD1. Trimming removed 4 bases from V and 9 bases from J; junction bases left unmatched: 7. From germline, CDR1 is SGHTS and CDR2 YDEGEE. CDR3 length: 13 amino acids. Written as DNA, the CDR3 is TGTGCCAGCAGCCGGACAGGCCTACCTGAGCAGTTCTTC. As protein: CASSRTGLPEQFF.

V usage is TRBV19 and J usage is TRBJ2-2; weak D call: TRBD1 (6 bases). There are 15 residues in the CDR3. The ends were cut back, 5 bases at V and 6 bases at J, with 16 bases in the middle. Germline V lookup: CDR1 LNHDA, CDR2 SQIVND (reference sequence). For the CDR3, the DNA is TGTGCCAGTAGTTTCCAGGGGTTAGGCTCCGGGGAGCTGTTTTTT. Protein: CASSFQGLGSGELFF.

The J gene is TRBJ2-7, the V gene TRBV20-1; D gene ambiguous. V was trimmed by 2 bases and J by 4 bases, leaving 6 bases between them. The CDR3 consists of 11 residues. Germline loops: CDR1 DFQATT, CDR2 SNEGSKA (reference sequence). DNA for the CDR3: TGCAGTGCTAGAAACGGGTACGAGCAGTACTTC. Translated, it gives CSARNGYEQYF.

The chain is built from TRBV4-1 and TRBJ2-2, with TRBD1 matching over 7 bases. CDR3 length: 19 amino acids. V shed 2 bases, J shed 6 bases, and the junction held 18 bases outside the gene matches. Germline assignment: CDR1 MGHRA and CDR2 YSYEKL. Here the CDR3 DNA reads TGCGCCAGCAGCCAAAGCCCGGGACAGCAGACATTTGCGGCCGGGGAGCTGTTTTTT. Translation gives CASSQSPGQQTFAAGELFF.

The J gene is TRBJ1-1, the V gene TRBV5-1; TRBD1 aligns across 9 bases. The CDR3 consists of 16 residues. Germline values: CDR1 SGHRS, CDR2 YFSETQ. V shed 4 bases, J shed 0 bases, and the junction held 7 bases outside the gene matches. CDR3: CASSTGQGIMNTEAFF. CDR3 nucleotides: TGCGCCAGCAGCACGGGACAGGGCATCATGAACACTGAAGCTTTCTTT. The variable domain in full, with the rest retrieved from reference TRBV5-1 and TRBJ1-1, is KAGVTQTPRYLIKTRGQQVTLSCSPISGHRSVSWYQQTPGQGLQFLFEYFSETQRNKGNFPGRFSGRQFSNSRSEMNVSTLELGDSALYLCASSTGQGIMNTEAFFGQGTRLTVV.

The chain links TRBV24-1 to TRBJ2-1; TRBD1 aligns across 9 bases. V lost 5 bases to trimming and J lost 2 bases; unmatched junction nucleotides: 6. Germline lookup yields CDR1 KGHDR and CDR2 SFDVKD. The CDR3 spans 16 residues. CDR3 sequence: CATSVHGQGTYNEQFF. CDR3 nucleotide sequence: TGTGCCACCAGTGTCCACGGACAGGGGACCTACAATGAGCAGTTCTTC.

The chain is built from TRBV4-1 and TRBJ1-2; D might be TRBD1 (6 bases). The CDR3 length is 16 residues. V lost 0 bases, J lost 4 bases, and 15 bases lay in between. Germline V gene data show CDR1 as MGHRA and CDR2 as YSYEKL. This chain's CDR3 is CASSQEKRQGFYGYTF. CDR3 DNA sequence: TGCGCCAGCAGCCAAGAGAAAAGGCAGGGGTTCTATGGCTACACCTTC.

The chain has TRBV29-1 and TRBJ1-1; D is ambiguous. CDR3 length: 12 amino acids. Deletions cut 4 bases from V and 5 bases from J, with 11 bases between. CDR1 and CDR2 (germline): SQVTM, ANQGSEA. The CDR3 nucleotides read TGCAGCGTTGTACAAGTATCTACTGAAGCTTTCTTT. As protein: CSVVQVSTEAFF.

The chain has TRBV5-4 and TRBJ2-1, with 7 bases fitting TRBD2. The V and J ends lost 5 bases and 6 bases, in that order; junction bases with no gene match: 14. The CDR3 extends over 16 amino acids. Germline V gene sequence: CDR1 SGHNT, CDR2 YYREEE (reference sequence). The CDR3 sequence is CASSPANRGGFNEQFF. The CDR3 bases are TGTGCCAGCAGTCCCGCTAATCGGGGAGGGTTCAATGAGCAGTTCTTC.

The sample holds one count of this clone. V gene TRBV3-1 (or the pseudogene TRBV3-2) combines with J gene TRBJ2-4, with D perhaps TRBD1 (5 bases). The CDR3 consists of 17 residues. V shed 0 bases and J shed 0 bases, with 12 bases lying between them. CDR1 is LGHDT and CDR2 is YNNKEL in the germline V gene (reference sequence). CDR3 sequence: CASSQEDISIAKNIQYF. The CDR3 DNA reads as TGTGCCAGCAGCCAAGAGGACATTTCAATAGCCAAAAACATTCAGTACTTC.

The chain joins TRBV30 to TRBJ2-7, with 7 bases aligning to TRBD1. The CDR3 consists of 14 residues. Germline values: CDR1 GTSNPN, CDR2 SVGIG (reference sequence). Trimming removed 0 bases from V and 2 bases from J; junction bases left unmatched: 4. This CDR3 reads CAWSVPGTAYEQYF. Written as DNA, the CDR3 is TGTGCCTGGAGTGTACCCGGGACAGCCTACGAGCAGTACTTC.

This chain uses TRBV5-8 with TRBJ1-1; 7 positions agree with TRBD1. Germline-derived CDR1 and CDR2 are SGHTS and YDEGEE. CDR3 length equals 13 residues. The ends lost 4 bases at V and 7 bases at J; junction bases unmatched: 7. CDR3 amino acids: CASSLDRAGEAFF. The CDR3 DNA follows: TGTGCCAGCAGCCTAGACAGGGCGGGTGAAGCTTTCTTT.

The chain recombines TRBV19 with TRBJ2-1; D is uncertain. CDR3 length: 16 amino acids. The ends were cut back, 3 bases at V and 0 bases at J, with 12 bases in the middle. CDR1 and CDR2 (germline): LNHDA, SQIVND (reference sequence). This CDR3 reads CASSMSLASSYNEQFF. The CDR3 nucleotides are TGTGCCAGTAGTATGTCGTTAGCTAGCTCCTACAATGAGCAGTTCTTC.

This chain links TRBV6-5 with TRBJ2-7; TRBD1 matches 8 bases. Trimming at V came to 2 bases and at J to 5 bases, leaving 5 bases not matched to a gene. Germline CDR1 is MNHEY and CDR2 is SVGAGI. CDR3 length: 14 residues. In DNA, the CDR3 is TGTGCCAGCAGTTACCGCTCAGGGGGCCACGAGCAGTACTTC. It translates to CASSYRSGGHEQYF.

The genes are TRBV18 and TRBJ2-7; TRBD2 aligns across 12 bases. The ends lost 4 bases at V and 3 bases at J; junction bases unmatched: 4. The CDR3 totals 15 residues. The germline gives CDR1 KGHSH, CDR2 LQKENI. The CDR3 protein is CASSHRLAGDYEQYF. DNA for the CDR3: TGTGCCAGCTCACACCGACTAGCGGGAGACTACGAGCAGTACTTC. Looking up the rest from reference TRBV18 and TRBJ2-7 gives the full variable domain: NAGVMQNPRHLVRRRGQEARLRCSPMKGHSHVYWYRQLPEEGLKFMVYLQKENIIDESGMPKERFSAEFPKEGPSILRIQQVVRGDSAAYFCASSHRLAGDYEQYFGPGTRLTVT.

The chain combines TRBV24-1 with TRBJ1-2; D call uncertain. In germline, CDR1 is KGHDR, CDR2 SFDVKD. Trimming took off 4 bases at V and 4 bases at J, with 3 bases between the two ends. This CDR3 region has 11 residues. CDR3 region: CATSDGYGYTF. The CDR3 DNA reads as TGTGCCACCAGTGACGGCTATGGCTACACCTTC.

The V gene is TRBV4-2, the J gene TRBJ1-2; a weak D match, TRBD1 (5 bases). The CDR3 sequence is 16 residues long. CDR1 is LGHNA, CDR2 YNFKEQ, per germline. V dropped 1 base and J dropped 6 bases, with 18 bases sitting between them. The CDR3 DNA reads as TGTGCCAGCAGCCAAGGGATCGAGCAGGGCATGGATGGCTACACCTTC. Its translation is CASSQGIEQGMDGYTF.

In this sample, this clone turned up a few times. The genes are TRBV13 and TRBJ2-7; perhaps TRBD2 as D (5 bases). V was clipped by 5 bases and J by 2 bases, with 10 bases between them. CDR1 and CDR2 (germline): PRHDT, FYEKMQ (reference sequence). The CDR3 is made up of 13 amino acids. The CDR3: CASSTDSAYEQYF. The CDR3 coding sequence is TGTGCCAGCAGCACGGACTCAGCCTACGAGCAGTACTTC.